This is a list of T cell receptor beta chains from one sample in a study of graft-versus-host responses after intestinal transplantation. Sequencing used immunoSEQ multiplex PCR; TCRdb keeps in-frame clones, though not all of them. There are 24,000 or so clones in the sample; 75% to 90% occur only once, and roughly 1.1% lies in the top ten. Material: PBMCs, obtained 27 to 29 days after intestinal transplant. These receptors came from a human patient who received an intestinal transplant, so some T cells may come from the graft donor. Each CDR3 is given with its conserved first and last residue. A D gene is named only where the DNA matches it firmly. Clone size, where shown, is once, few, many, or a class for clones that have expanded.

J: TRBJ2-5; size: -; V: TRBV2; D: -; CDR3: CASSEDAGRRETQYF; DNA: TGTGCCAGCAGTGAAGACGCCGGGCGGAGAGAGACCCAGTACTTC
J: TRBJ1-6; size: -; V: TRBV7-9; D: TRBD1; CDR3: CASSLGTGRHNSPLHF; DNA: TGTGCCAGCAGCCTAGGGACAGGGAGGCATAATTCACCCCTCCACTTT
J: TRBJ1-2; size: -; V: TRBV28; D: -; CDR3: CASSFGTHYGYTF; DNA: TGTGCCAGCAGTTTTGGGACTCACTATGGCTACACCTTC
J: TRBJ2-3; size: -; V: TRBV7-6; D: TRBD1; CDR3: CASSPTGGTDTQYF; DNA: TGTGCCAGCAGTCCTACAGGGGGCACAGATACGCAGTATTTT
J: TRBJ1-1; size: -; V: TRBV2; D: -; CDR3: CASRFDSSFEAFF; DNA: TGTGCCAGCAGGTTCGACAGTAGCTTCGAAGCTTTCTTT
J: TRBJ2-1; size: -; V: TRBV6-5; D: TRBD1; CDR3: CASSYFPDRSGKQFF; DNA: TGTGCCAGCAGTTACTTCCCGGACAGGTCCGGTAAGCAGTTCTTC
J: TRBJ2-7; size: -; V: TRBV27; D: -; CDR3: CASSPLARAHEQYF; DNA: TGTGCCAGCAGCCCTCTAGCTCGGGCCCACGAGCAGTACTTC
J: TRBJ2-5; size: -; V: TRBV4-1; D: TRBD2; CDR3: CASSSGGAVEEETQYF; DNA: TGCGCCAGCAGTAGCGGGGGGGCAGTGGAGGAGGAGACCCAGTACTTC
J: TRBJ2-7; size: -; V: TRBV18; D: TRBD1; CDR3: CASSPQGAWYEQYF; DNA: TGTGCCAGCTCACCACAGGGGGCGTGGTACGAGCAGTACTTC
J: TRBJ2-5; size: -; V: TRBV6-5; D: TRBD2; CDR3: CASSPGTSGQETQYF; DNA: TGTGCCAGCAGTCCCGGGACTAGCGGACAAGAGACCCAGTACTTC
J: TRBJ1-4; size: few; V: TRBV6-5; D: -; CDR3: CASRRDGDEKLFF; DNA: TGTGCCAGCAGGCGGGACGGCGATGAAAAACTGTTTTTT
J: TRBJ2-2; size: -; V: TRBV4-1; D: TRBD2; CDR3: CASSQEERGGPNTGELFF; DNA: TGCGCCAGCAGCCAGGAGGAACGGGGGGGCCCGAACACCGGGGAGCTGTTTTTT
J: TRBJ2-5; size: -; V: TRBV5-6; D: TRBD1; CDR3: CASSSDRGGQETQYF; DNA: TGTGCCAGCAGCTCCGACAGGGGTGGGCAAGAGACCCAGTACTTC
J: TRBJ2-7; size: -; V: TRBV19; D: TRBD2; CDR3: CASSIGMSDLADTWDEQYF; DNA: TGTGCCAGTAGTATCGGGATGTCGGACCTAGCGGATACTTGGGACGAGCAGTACTTC
J: TRBJ2-7; size: once; V: TRBV19; D: TRBD2; CDR3: CASSPAGGYEQYF; DNA: TGTGCCAGTAGTCCAGCGGGGGGCTACGAGCAGTACTTC
J: TRBJ1-5; size: -; V: TRBV28; D: -; CDR3: CASSPPGVDQPQHF; DNA: TGTGCCAGCAGTCCCCCAGGGGTAGATCAGCCCCAGCATTTT
J: TRBJ1-2; size: -; V: TRBV5-6; D: -; CDR3: CASSLNYGYTF; DNA: TGTGCCAGCAGCCTCAACTATGGCTACACCTTC
J: TRBJ1-5; size: -; V: TRBV5-6; D: -; CDR3: CASSFSVNQPQHF; DNA: TGTGCCAGCAGCTTCTCCGTAAATCAGCCCCAGCATTTT
J: TRBJ1-5; size: -; V: TRBV10-2; D: -; CDR3: CASSESGGNQPQHF; DNA: TGCGCCAGCAGTGAGTCGGGGGGTAATCAGCCCCAGCATTTT
J: TRBJ1-2; size: -; V: TRBV28; D: -; CDR3: CASSPTDYGYTF; DNA: TGTGCCAGCAGCCCCACGGACTATGGCTACACCTTC
J: TRBJ1-1; size: -; V: TRBV11-2; D: -; CDR3: CASSLDPLAAPGAFF; DNA: TGTGCCAGCAGCTTAGACCCATTAGCTGCCCCGGGAGCTTTCTTT
J: TRBJ2-7; size: -; V: TRBV5-1; D: -; CDR3: CASSLGAGYEQYF; DNA: TGCGCCAGCAGCTTGGGGGCAGGCTACGAGCAGTACTTC
J: TRBJ2-3; size: -; V: TRBV2; D: TRBD2; CDR3: CASSERRGAITDTQYF; DNA: TGTGCCAGCAGTGAACGGCGGGGGGCCATCACAGATACGCAGTATTTT
J: TRBJ2-2; size: -; V: TRBV5-6; D: TRBD1; CDR3: CASSAPGQGIAGELFF; DNA: TGTGCCAGCAGCGCTCCGGGACAGGGGATCGCCGGGGAGCTGTTTTTT
J: TRBJ1-4; size: -; V: TRBV6-1; D: TRBD1; CDR3: CASSFDRDRDEKLFF; DNA: TGTGCCAGCAGTTTTGACAGGGACCGGGATGAAAAACTGTTTTTT
J: TRBJ2-1; size: -; V: TRBV11-2; D: TRBD2; CDR3: CASSALAGGDNEQFF; DNA: TGTGCCAGCAGCGCACTAGCGGGAGGCGACAATGAGCAGTTCTTC
J: TRBJ2-5; size: few; V: TRBV5-4; D: -; CDR3: CASSLGGATETQYF; DNA: TGTGCCAGCAGCCTGGGGGGGGCGACGGAGACCCAGTACTTC
J: TRBJ2-7; size: -; V: TRBV2; D: -; CDR3: CASTGGLTYEQYF; DNA: TGTGCCAGCACGGGGGGCCTCACCTACGAGCAGTACTTC
J: TRBJ2-1; size: -; V: TRBV2; D: -; CDR3: CASSESSPKGQFF; DNA: TGTGCCAGCAGTGAATCTAGCCCAAAGGGGCAGTTCTTC
J: TRBJ2-5; size: -; V: TRBV11-2; D: TRBD2; CDR3: CASSRPTSGGGETQYF; DNA: TGTGCCAGCAGCCGCCCGACTAGCGGGGGGGGCGAGACCCAGTACTTC
J: TRBJ2-1; size: -; V: TRBV11-3; D: -; CDR3: CASSLKGAYNEQFF; DNA: TGTGCCAGCAGCTTAAAGGGGGCCTACAATGAGCAGTTCTTC
J: TRBJ2-7; size: -; V: TRBV5-1; D: TRBD2; CDR3: CASSADLAGGSYEQYF; DNA: TGCGCCAGCAGCGCCGATCTAGCGGGAGGCTCCTACGAGCAGTACTTC
J: TRBJ2-5; size: -; V: TRBV9; D: TRBD2; CDR3: CASSVGGGKETQYF; DNA: TGTGCCAGCAGCGTAGGGGGGGGGAAAGAGACCCAGTACTTC
J: TRBJ1-5; size: -; V: TRBV4-1; D: TRBD1; CDR3: CASSQDLGDRLYSNQPQHF; DNA: TGCGCCAGCAGCCAAGATCTGGGGGACAGACTTTATAGCAATCAGCCCCAGCATTTT
J: TRBJ2-1; size: -; V: TRBV5-6; D: -; CDR3: CASSLGLRVDEQFF; DNA: TGTGCCAGCAGCTTGGGACTACGAGTGGATGAGCAGTTCTTC
J: TRBJ2-1; size: -; V: TRBV4-1; D: TRBD2; CDR3: CASSPGLSLGDEQFF; DNA: TGCGCCAGCAGCCCGGGACTAAGTTTAGGGGATGAGCAGTTCTTC
J: TRBJ2-1; size: once; V: TRBV5-6; D: -; CDR3: CASSFREQGPSSYNEQFF; DNA: TGTGCCAGCAGCTTCAGAGAACAGGGCCCGAGCTCCTACAATGAGCAGTTCTTC
J: TRBJ1-1; size: -; V: TRBV5-8; D: -; CDR3: CASSPQTGTNTEAFF; DNA: TGTGCCAGCAGCCCCCAAACAGGTACGAACACTGAAGCTTTCTTT
J: TRBJ2-3; size: -; V: TRBV5-1; D: TRBD2; CDR3: CASSLGLAHRYAVF; DNA: TGCGCCAGCAGCTTGGGACTAGCGCACAGATACGCAGTATTT
J: TRBJ2-7; size: once; V: TRBV4-2; D: TRBD2; CDR3: CASSQELGLGHYEQYF; DNA: TGTGCCAGCAGCCAAGAGTTAGGACTAGGCCACTACGAGCAGTACTTC
J: TRBJ2-7; size: few; V: TRBV6-6; D: -; CDR3: CASSYSAYEQYF; DNA: TGTGCCAGCAGTTACTCTGCCTACGAGCAGTACTTC
J: TRBJ2-1; size: -; V: TRBV27; D: TRBD2; CDR3: CASSLYPSSGGVDEQFF; DNA: TGTGCCAGCAGTTTATATCCTTCTAGCGGGGGGGTGGATGAGCAGTTCTTC
J: TRBJ1-5; size: -; V: TRBV18; D: TRBD1; CDR3: CASSPGQADQPQHF; DNA: TGTGCCAGCTCACCTGGACAGGCGGATCAGCCCCAGCATTTT
J: TRBJ1-2; size: -; V: TRBV4-2; D: -; CDR3: CASSQDRLGNGYTF; DNA: TGTGCCAGCAGCCAAGACAGGTTAGGCAATGGCTACACCTTC
J: TRBJ2-5; size: once; V: TRBV10-1; D: TRBD1; CDR3: CASSKPGQGLETQYF; DNA: TGCGCCAGCAGTAAACCGGGACAGGGGTTGGAGACCCAGTACTTC
J: TRBJ2-1; size: -; V: TRBV2; D: TRBD1; CDR3: CARSDRVVNEQFF; DNA: TGTGCCAGATCCGACAGGGTGGTCAATGAGCAGTTCTTC